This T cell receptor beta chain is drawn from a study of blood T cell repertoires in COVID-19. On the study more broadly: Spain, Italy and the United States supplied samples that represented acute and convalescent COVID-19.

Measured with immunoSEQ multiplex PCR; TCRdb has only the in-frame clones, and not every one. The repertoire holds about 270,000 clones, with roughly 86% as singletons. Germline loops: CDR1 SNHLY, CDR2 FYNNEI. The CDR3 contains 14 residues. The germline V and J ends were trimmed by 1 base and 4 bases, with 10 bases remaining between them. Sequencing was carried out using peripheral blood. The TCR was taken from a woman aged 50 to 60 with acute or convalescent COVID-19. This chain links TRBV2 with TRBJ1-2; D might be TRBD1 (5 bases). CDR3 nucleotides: TGTGCCAGCAGTGAAGGGGGCGGCGGCTATGGCTACACCTTC. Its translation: CASSEGGGGYGYTF.